This TCR beta chain originates from a study of T cell changes during pregnancy in multiple sclerosis. CDR1 and CDR2 from the germline V gene are MDHEN and SYDVKM. The CDR3 is 16 residues long. Trimming pared 7 bases from V and 2 bases from J, leaving 19 bases between. The method was immunoSEQ multiplex PCR; TCRdb's version includes in-frame clones alone and lacks a portion of them. The table includes about 75,000 clones, 94% detected once. The chain combines TRBV28 with TRBJ2-3, with D hard to call. This sequence was found in a female donor with multiple sclerosis, enrolled in a pregnancy study. This sample comprised CD4+ T cells from peripheral blood mononuclear cells, obtained after pregnancy. This CDR3 is CASNRRVRPLTDTQYF. CDR3 bases: TGTGCCAGCAACCGTCGGGTGAGACCTCTCACAGATACGCAGTATTTT.